This TCR beta chain was sequenced during a study of T cells after yellow fever vaccination. This clonotype has only a few counts. Its antigen is as yet unknown. Findings and limits, study-wide: Compared with primary, the secondary response was weaker and peaked at day 5, not 15. After the booster, about 95% of CD4 and about nine tenths of CD8 primary-response clones were re-detected.

UMIs were added to TCR cDNA along with a universal primer site when it was made by 5'RACE template switching. Via MiXCR, TCRdb re-called the 5' RACE reads, giving one row per CDR3 protein. The sample holds about 240,000 distinct CDR3 sequences, 6.9% seen once. There are 12 residues in the CDR3. Trimming took 4 bases from V and 5 from J; bases not matched to a gene: 3. Germline loops: CDR1 SQVTM, CDR2 ANQGSEA. The chain carries TRBV29-1 and TRBJ1-1, with 8 bases that match TRBD1. This receptor was identified in a man aged 25 to 45 who received the YFV17D yellow fever vaccine. The input for sequencing was CD4+ T cells sorted from PBMCs, taken 15 days after the yellow fever booster vaccination. The CDR3 nucleotides are TGCAGCGTTGGCTACAGGGGGACTGAAGCTTTCTTT. Protein: CSVGYRGTEAFF.